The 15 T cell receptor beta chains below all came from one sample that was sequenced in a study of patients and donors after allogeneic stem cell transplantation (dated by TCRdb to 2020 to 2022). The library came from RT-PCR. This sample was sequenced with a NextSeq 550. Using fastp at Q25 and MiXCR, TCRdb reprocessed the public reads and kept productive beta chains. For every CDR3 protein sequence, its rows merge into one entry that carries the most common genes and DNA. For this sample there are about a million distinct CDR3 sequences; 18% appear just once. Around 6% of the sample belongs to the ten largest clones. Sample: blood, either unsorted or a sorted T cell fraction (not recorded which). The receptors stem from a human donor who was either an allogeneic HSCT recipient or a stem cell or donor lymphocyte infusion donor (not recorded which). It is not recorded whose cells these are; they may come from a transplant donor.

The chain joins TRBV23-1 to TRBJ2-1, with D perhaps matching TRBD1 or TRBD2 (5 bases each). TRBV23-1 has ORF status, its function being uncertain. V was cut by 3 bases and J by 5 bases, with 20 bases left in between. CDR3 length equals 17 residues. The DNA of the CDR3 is TGCGCCAGCAGTCAGGTCCGGGACCGCCCTGAGGACAATGAGCAGTTCTTC. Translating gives CASSQVRDRPEDNEQFF.

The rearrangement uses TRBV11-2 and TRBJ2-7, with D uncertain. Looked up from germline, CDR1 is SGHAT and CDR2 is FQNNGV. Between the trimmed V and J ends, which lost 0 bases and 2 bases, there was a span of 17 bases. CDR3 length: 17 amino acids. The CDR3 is CASSLEVVAGGTYEQYF. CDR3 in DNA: TGTGCCAGCAGCTTAGAAGTTGTGGCAGGTGGGACCTACGAGCAGTACTTC.

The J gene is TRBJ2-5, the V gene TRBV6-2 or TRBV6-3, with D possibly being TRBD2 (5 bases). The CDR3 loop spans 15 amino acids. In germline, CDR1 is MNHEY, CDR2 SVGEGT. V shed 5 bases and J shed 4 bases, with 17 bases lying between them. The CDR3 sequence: CASSPPTGKGETQYF. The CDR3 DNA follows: TGTGCCAGCAGTCCTCCCACCGGGAAAGGAGAGACCCAGTACTTC.

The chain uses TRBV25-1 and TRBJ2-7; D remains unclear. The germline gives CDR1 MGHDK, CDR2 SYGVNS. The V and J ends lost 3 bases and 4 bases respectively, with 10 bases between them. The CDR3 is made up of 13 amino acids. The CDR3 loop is CASSDPSFYEQYF. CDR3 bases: TGTGCCAGCAGTGATCCCAGTTTTTACGAGCAGTACTTC.

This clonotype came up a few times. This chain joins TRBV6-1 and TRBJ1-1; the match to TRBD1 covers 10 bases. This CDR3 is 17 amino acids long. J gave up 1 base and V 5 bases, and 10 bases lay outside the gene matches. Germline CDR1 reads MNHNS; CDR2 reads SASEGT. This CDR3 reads CASSNRDRGLPNTEAFF. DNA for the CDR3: TGTGCCAGCAGTAATAGGGACAGGGGACTCCCGAACACTGAAGCTTTCTTT.

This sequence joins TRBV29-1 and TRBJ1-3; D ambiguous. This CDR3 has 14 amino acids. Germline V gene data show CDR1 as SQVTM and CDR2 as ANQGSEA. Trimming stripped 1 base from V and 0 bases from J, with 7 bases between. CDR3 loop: CSVEGRTSGNTIYF. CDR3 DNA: TGCAGCGTTGAAGGGCGGACCTCTGGAAACACCATATATTTT.

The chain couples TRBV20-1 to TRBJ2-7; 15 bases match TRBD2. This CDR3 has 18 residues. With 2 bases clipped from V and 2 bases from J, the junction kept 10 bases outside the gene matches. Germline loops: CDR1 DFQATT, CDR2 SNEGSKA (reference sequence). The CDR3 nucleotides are TGCAGTGCTAGATCATTAGAGGGACTAGCGGGGGGCACCTACGAGCAGTACTTC. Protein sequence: CSARSLEGLAGGTYEQYF.

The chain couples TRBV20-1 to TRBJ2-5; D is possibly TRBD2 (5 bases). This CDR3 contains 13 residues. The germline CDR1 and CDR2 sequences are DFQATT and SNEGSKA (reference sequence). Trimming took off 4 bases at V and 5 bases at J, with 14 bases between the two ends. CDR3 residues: CSAKLASPETQYF. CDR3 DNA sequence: TGCAGTGCTAAGCTAGCTTCTCCGGAGACCCAGTACTTC.

The CDR3 loop reads CASSYTGGGGSTEAFF. In DNA, the CDR3 is TGCGCCAGCAGCTATACAGGAGGGGGTGGGAGCACTGAAGCTTTCTTT. The rearrangement uses TRBV5-1 and TRBJ1-1; D possibly corresponds to TRBD1 (6 bases). V gave up 3 bases and J gave up 4 bases, with 19 bases separating them. CDR3 length: 16 amino acids. Germline-derived CDR1 and CDR2 are SGHRS and YFSETQ.

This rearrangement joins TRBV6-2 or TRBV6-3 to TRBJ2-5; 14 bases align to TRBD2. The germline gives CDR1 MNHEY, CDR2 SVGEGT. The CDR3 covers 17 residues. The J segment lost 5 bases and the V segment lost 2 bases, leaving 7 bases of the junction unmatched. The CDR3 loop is CASSYRLAGGQLETQYF. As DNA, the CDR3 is TGTGCCAGCAGTTACCGACTAGCGGGGGGGCAGCTGGAGACCCAGTACTTC.

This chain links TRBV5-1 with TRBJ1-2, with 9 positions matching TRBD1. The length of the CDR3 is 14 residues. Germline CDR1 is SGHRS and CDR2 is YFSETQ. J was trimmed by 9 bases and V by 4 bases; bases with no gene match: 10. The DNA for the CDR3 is TGCGCCAGCAGCGCTGACACAGGGGGCGGAAGCTACACCTTC. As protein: CASSADTGGGSYTF.

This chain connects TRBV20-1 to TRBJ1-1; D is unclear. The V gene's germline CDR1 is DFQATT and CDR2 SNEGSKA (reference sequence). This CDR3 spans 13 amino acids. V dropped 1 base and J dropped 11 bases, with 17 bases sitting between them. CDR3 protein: CSARGGIPGGAFF. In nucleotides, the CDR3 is TGCAGTGCTAGAGGGGGTATCCCGGGAGGGGCTTTCTTT.

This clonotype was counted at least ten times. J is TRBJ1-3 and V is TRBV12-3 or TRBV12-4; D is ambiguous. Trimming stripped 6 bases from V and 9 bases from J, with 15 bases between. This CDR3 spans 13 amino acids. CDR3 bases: TGTGCCAGCAGGTCTTCCTTGCCTCCCACCATATATTTT. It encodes CASRSSLPPTIYF.

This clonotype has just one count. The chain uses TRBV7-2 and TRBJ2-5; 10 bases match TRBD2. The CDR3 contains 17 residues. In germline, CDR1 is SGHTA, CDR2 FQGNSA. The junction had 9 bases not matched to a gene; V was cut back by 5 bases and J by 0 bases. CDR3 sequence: CASSPSTSGWYQETQYF. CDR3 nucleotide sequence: TGTGCCAGCAGCCCCTCGACTAGCGGGTGGTACCAAGAGACCCAGTACTTC.

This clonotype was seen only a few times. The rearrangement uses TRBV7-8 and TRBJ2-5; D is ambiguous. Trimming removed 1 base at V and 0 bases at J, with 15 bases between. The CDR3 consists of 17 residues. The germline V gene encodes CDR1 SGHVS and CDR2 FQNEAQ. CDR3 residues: CASSLGDNPQYQETQYF. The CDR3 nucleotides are TGTGCCAGCAGCTTAGGGGATAATCCTCAATACCAAGAGACCCAGTACTTC.